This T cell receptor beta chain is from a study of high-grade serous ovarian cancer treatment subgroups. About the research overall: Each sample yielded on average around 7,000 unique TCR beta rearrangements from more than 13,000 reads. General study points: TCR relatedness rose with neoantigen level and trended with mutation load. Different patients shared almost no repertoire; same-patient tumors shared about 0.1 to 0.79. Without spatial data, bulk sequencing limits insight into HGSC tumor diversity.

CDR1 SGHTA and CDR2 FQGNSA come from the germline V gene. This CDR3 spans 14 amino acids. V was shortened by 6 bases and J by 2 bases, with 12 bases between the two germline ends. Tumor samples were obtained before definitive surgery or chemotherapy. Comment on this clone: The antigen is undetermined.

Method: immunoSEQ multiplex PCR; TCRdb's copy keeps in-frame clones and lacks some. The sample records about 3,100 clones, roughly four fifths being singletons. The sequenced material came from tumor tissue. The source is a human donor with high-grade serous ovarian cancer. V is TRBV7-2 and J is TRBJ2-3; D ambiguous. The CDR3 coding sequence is TGTGCCAGCAGTCGAGATACGGCCACAGATACGCAGTATTTT. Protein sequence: CASSRDTATDTQYF.